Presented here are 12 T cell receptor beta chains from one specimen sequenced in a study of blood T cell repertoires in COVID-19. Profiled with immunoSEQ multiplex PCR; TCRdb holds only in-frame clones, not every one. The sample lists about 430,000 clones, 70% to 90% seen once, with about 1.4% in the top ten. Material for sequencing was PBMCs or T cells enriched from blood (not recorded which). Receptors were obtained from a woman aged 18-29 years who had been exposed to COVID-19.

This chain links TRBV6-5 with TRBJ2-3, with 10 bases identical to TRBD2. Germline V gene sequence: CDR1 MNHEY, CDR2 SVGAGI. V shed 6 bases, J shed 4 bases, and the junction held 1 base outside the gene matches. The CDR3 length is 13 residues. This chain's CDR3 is CASSGTSADTQYF. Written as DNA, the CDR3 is TGTGCCAGCAGCGGGACTAGCGCAGATACGCAGTATTTT.

The CDR3 protein is CASSLVGTSAYNEQFF. The CDR3 coding sequence is TGTGCCAGCAGCTTAGTGGGGACTAGCGCATACAATGAGCAGTTCTTC. V usage is TRBV11-1 and J usage is TRBJ2-1; 10 bases are shared with TRBD2. This CDR3 region has 16 residues. With V trimmed by 1 base and J by 4 bases, 4 bases remained unmatched. Germline V lookup: CDR1 SGHAT, CDR2 FQDESV (reference sequence).

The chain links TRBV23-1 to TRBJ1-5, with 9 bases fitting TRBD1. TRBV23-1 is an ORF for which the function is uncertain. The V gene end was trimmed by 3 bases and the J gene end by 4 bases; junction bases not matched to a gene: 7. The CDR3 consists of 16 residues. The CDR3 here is CASSHGDREINQPQHF. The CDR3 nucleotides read TGCGCCAGCAGTCATGGGGACAGGGAGATAAATCAGCCCCAGCATTTT.

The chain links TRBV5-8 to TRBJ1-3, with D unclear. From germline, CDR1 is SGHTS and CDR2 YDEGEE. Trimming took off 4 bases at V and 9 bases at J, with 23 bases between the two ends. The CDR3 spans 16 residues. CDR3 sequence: CASSLLGRSSSVTIYF. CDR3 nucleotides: TGTGCCAGCAGCCTACTTGGGAGGTCGAGTAGCGTCACCATATATTTT.

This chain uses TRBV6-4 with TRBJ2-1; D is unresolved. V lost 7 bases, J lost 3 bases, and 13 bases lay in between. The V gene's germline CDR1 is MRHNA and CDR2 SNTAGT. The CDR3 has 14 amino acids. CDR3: CASTCMTFYNEQFF. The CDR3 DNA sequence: TGTGCCAGCACCTGCATGACTTTCTACAATGAGCAGTTCTTC.

CDR3 sequence: CASSWQAVNTEAFF. CDR3 sequence (DNA): TGTGCCAGCAGCTGGCAGGCCGTGAACACTGAAGCTTTCTTT. This rearrangement joins TRBV7-2 to TRBJ1-1; D gene uncertain. V lost 4 bases and J 0 bases, leaving 9 bases between the germline ends. CDR3 length: 14 residues. Germline CDR1 SGHTA, CDR2 FQGNSA.

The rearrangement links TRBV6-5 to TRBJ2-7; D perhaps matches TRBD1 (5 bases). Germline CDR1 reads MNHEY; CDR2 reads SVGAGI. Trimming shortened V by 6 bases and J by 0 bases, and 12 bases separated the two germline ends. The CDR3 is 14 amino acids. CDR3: CASSATTVSYEQYF. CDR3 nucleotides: TGTGCCAGCAGCGCGACGACAGTCTCCTACGAGCAGTACTTC.

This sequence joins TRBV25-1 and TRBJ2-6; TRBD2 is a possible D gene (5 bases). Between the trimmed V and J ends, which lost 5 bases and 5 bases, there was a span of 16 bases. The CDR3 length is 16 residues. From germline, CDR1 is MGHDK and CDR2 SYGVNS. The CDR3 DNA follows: TGTGCCAGCAGTCCCATCGCGGGCCCGAGGGCCAACGTCCTGACTTTC. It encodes CASSPIAGPRANVLTF. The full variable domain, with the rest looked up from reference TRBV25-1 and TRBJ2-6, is EADIYQTPRYLVIGTGKKITLECSQTMGHDKMYWYQQDPGMELHLIHYSYGVNSTEKGDLSSESTVSRIRTEHFPLTLESARPSHTSQYLCASSPIAGPRANVLTFGAGSRLTVL.

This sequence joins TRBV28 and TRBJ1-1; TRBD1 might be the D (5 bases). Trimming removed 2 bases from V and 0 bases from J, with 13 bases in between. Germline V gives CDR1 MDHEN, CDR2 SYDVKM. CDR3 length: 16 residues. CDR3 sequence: CASSLSPWGVNTEAFF. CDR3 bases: TGTGCCAGCAGTTTAAGCCCATGGGGGGTGAACACTGAAGCTTTCTTT.

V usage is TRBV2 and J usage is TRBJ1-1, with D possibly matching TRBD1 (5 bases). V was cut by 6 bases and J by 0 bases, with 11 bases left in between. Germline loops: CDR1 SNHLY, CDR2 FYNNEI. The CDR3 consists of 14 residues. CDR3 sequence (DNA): TGTGCCAGCAGGATAGGGGTCATGAACACTGAAGCTTTCTTT. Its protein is CASRIGVMNTEAFF.

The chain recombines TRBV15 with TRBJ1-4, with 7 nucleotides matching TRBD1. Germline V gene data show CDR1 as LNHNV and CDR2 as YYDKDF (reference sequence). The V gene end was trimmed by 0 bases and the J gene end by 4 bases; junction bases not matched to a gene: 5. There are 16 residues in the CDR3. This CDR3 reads CATSRDRQGVNEKLFF. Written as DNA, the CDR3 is TGTGCCACCAGCAGAGACCGGCAGGGGGTTAATGAAAAACTGTTTTTT.

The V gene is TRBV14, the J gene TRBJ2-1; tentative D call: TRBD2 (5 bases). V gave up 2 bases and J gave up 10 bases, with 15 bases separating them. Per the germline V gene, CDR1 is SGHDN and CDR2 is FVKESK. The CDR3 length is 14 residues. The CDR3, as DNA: TGTGCCAGCAGCCAACGTCGACTGCCGGGAGAGCAGTTCTTC. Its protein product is CASSQRRLPGEQFF. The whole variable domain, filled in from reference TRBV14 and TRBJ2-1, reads EAGVTQFPSHSVIEKGQTVTLRCDPISGHDNLYWYRRVMGKEIKFLLHFVKESKQDESGMPNNRFLAERTGGTYSTLKVQPAELEDSGVYFCASSQRRLPGEQFFGPGTRLTVL.